This is a list of T cell receptor beta chains from one sample in a study of cytomegalovirus exposure and HLA in healthy donors. Using immunoSEQ multiplex PCR, the repertoire was profiled, and TCRdb retains in-frame clones only, with some absent. This sample carries fewer than 200,000 clones, 70% to 90% of them seen once, and the ten largest clones take about 2.7%. Sequenced sample: PBMCs. The origin of the receptors is a man aged 30-40 years in good health and CMV-seropositive. CDR3s leave out the opening cysteine and the closing phenylalanine or tryptophan. Each record gives: V gene, J gene, CDR3 protein.

>TRBV27|TRBJ2-7
ASSFDRGQYEQY
>TRBV15|TRBJ2-2
ATSPAGTGALTGELF
>TRBV7-8|TRBJ1-3
ASSLTKGLLGNTIY
>TRBV9|TRBJ2-7
ASSSGGLASYEQY
>TRBV11-3|TRBJ1-1
ASSLMWAAEAF
>TRBV29-1|TRBJ2-3
SVRDRGLDTQY
>TRBV25-1|TRBJ1-5
ASSTGEQPQH
>TRBV28|TRBJ1-3
ASSAESNTPAIY
>TRBV5-6|TRBJ1-2
ASSLSNYGYT
>TRBV19|TRBJ1-1
ATRTGGNTEAF
>TRBV5-5|TRBJ1-5
ASSPTRDRGFGEPQH
>TRBV21-1|TRBJ2-1
ASSRLVRTGNEQF
>TRBV5-4|TRBJ2-5
ASSFPGPPGETQY
>TRBV2|TRBJ2-2
ASSAPGLANTGELF
>TRBV7-2|TRBJ1-2
ASSRTGSGYGYT
>TRBV11-1|TRBJ2-7
ASSLRLASEQY
>TRBV7-2|TRBJ2-1
ASSPRASGRHEQF
>TRBV21-1|TRBJ1-1
ASSKARTGDNTEAF
>TRBV6-5|TRBJ1-1
ASRYDRGLGTEAF
>TRBV7-2|TRBJ1-2
ASSLGGHAGYT
>TRBV4-3|TRBJ2-2
ASSRSGGLNTGELF
>TRBV11-2|TRBJ2-2
ASSLDAWSFTGELF
>TRBV15|TRBJ2-1
ATSRGLAANYNEQF
>TRBV27|TRBJ1-2
ASSETGSRYGYT
>TRBV10-1|TRBJ2-1
ASSADRYNEQF
>TRBV4-1|TRBJ1-2
ASSLDRGNYGYT
>TRBV5-6|TRBJ2-1
ASSPNPGLAEFNEQF
>TRBV6-1|TRBJ1-6
ASSETTGRRNSPLH
>TRBV5-1|TRBJ2-3
ASSLPPLTSTDTQY
>TRBV6-5|TRBJ1-1
ASSPSGGDAEAF
>TRBV5-1|TRBJ2-3
ASSLASQGFTDTQY